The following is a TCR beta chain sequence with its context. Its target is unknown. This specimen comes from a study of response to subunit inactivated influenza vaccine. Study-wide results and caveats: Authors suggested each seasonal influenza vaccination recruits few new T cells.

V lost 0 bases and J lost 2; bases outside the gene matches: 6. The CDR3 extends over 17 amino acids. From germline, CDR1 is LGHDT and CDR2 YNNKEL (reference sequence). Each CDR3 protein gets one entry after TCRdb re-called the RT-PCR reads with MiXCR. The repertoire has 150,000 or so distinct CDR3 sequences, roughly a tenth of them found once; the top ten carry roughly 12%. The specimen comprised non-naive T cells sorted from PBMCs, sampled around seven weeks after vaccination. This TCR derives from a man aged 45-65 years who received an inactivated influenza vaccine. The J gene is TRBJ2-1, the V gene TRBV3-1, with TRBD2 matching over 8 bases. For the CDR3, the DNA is TGTGCCAGCAGCCAAGATCGAACGGGGGGGACCTACAATGAGCAGTTCTTC. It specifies CASSQDRTGGTYNEQFF.